The 27 T cell receptor beta chains in this list originate from one sample, sequenced in a study of blood T cell repertoires in COVID-19 (dated by TCRdb to between 2020 and 2021). The library relied on the immunoSEQ multiplex PCR assay. Imported from immuneACCESS, the table was reduced by TCRdb to in-frame sequences with V and J called. These copies leave out some clones; in studies compared against another copy, an unresolved V gene accounts for under half, and the cause of the remainder is not known. Counted in this sample were approximately 390,000 clones; approximately 87% of them appeared once. Roughly 2.1% of the sample belongs to the ten largest clones. Source material: peripheral blood. These receptors came from an older woman with COVID-19, enrolled during active disease.

CDR3 loop: CASSLAGTDITF. The CDR3 region has the DNA TGTGCCAGCAGCTTAGCGGGGACAGACATCACCTTC. V is TRBV11-1 and J is TRBJ1-2; TRBD1 matches 7 bases. The CDR3 covers 12 residues. Germline V gives CDR1 SGHAT, CDR2 FQDESV (reference sequence). The V and J ends lost 0 bases and 13 bases, in that order; junction bases with no gene match: 5.

The CDR3 DNA is TGTGCCAGCAGCCAAGCGGTAAATTTGAACACTGAAGCTTTCTTT. Its protein product is CASSQAVNLNTEAFF. V gene TRBV3-1 (or the pseudogene TRBV3-2) combines with J gene TRBJ1-1, with unresolved D. Trimming shortened V by 1 base and J by 0 bases, and 9 bases separated the two germline ends. CDR3 length: 15 residues. Germline V gives CDR1 LGHDT, CDR2 YNNKEL (reference sequence).

The chain has TRBV5-1 and TRBJ2-7, with a weak D call TRBD1 (5 bases). CDR3 length equals 14 residues. Germline loops: CDR1 SGHRS, CDR2 YFSETQ. V lost 0 bases, J lost 2 bases, and 9 bases lay in between. The CDR3 nucleotides read TGCGCCAGCAGCTTGGGACAGAGCACCTACGAGCAGTACTTC. This gives the protein CASSLGQSTYEQYF.

This chain connects TRBV19 to TRBJ1-2; D possibly corresponds to TRBD1 (5 bases). The V end lost 0 bases, the J end lost 9 bases, and 20 bases lay between the germline ends. CDR1 and CDR2 (germline): LNHDA, SQIVND (reference sequence). This CDR3 has 16 residues. Written as DNA, the CDR3 is TGTGCCAGTAGTATAGATGTCACAGGAACCCCGTGGAGCTACACCTTC. This gives the protein CASSIDVTGTPWSYTF.

The rearrangement uses TRBV18 and TRBJ1-2; D unresolved. The CDR3 spans 14 residues. In germline, CDR1 is KGHSH, CDR2 LQKENI. V lost 2 bases and J 2 bases, leaving 9 bases between the germline ends. CDR3 DNA: TGTGCCAGCTCACCATCCTCACAGAACTATGGCTACACCTTC. The encoded protein is CASSPSSQNYGYTF.

The chain is built from TRBV6-2 or TRBV6-3 and TRBJ2-7, with 10 bases matching TRBD1. From germline, CDR1 is MNHEY and CDR2 SVGEGT. The V gene end was trimmed by 0 bases and the J gene end by 4 bases; junction bases not matched to a gene: 3. The CDR3 is made up of 15 amino acids. The CDR3 coding sequence is TGTGCCAGCAGTTACTCGAGGGACAGGGGTTACGAGCAGTACTTC. Encoded protein: CASSYSRDRGYEQYF.

This clone has only one observation. This sequence joins TRBV4-1 and TRBJ2-5; D may be TRBD2 (6 bases). Germline V gene lookup returns CDR1 MGHRA and CDR2 YSYEKL. V lost 4 bases and J 2 bases, leaving 8 bases between the germline ends. The CDR3 loop spans 13 amino acids. CDR3 protein: CASSPGTQETQYF. The DNA of the CDR3 is TGCGCCAGCAGCCCCGGGACTCAAGAGACCCAGTACTTC.

The V gene is TRBV9, the J gene TRBJ1-1, with D perhaps TRBD1 (6 bases). The V end lost 3 bases, the J end lost 7 bases, and 13 bases lay between the germline ends. Per germline, CDR1 SGDLS and CDR2 YYNGEE. This CDR3 region has 13 residues. This chain's CDR3 is CASSDQQGGEAFF. As DNA, the CDR3 is TGTGCCAGCAGCGACCAACAGGGCGGTGAAGCTTTCTTT.

V usage is TRBV19 and J usage is TRBJ2-5, with 7 bases lining up with TRBD1. The CDR3 loop spans 13 amino acids. V lost 5 bases and J lost 6; bases outside the gene matches: 6. The germline V gene encodes CDR1 LNHDA and CDR2 SQIVND (reference sequence). In nucleotides, the CDR3 is TGTGCCAGTAGTCCGACAGGGCAGCAGACCCAGTACTTC. Translated: CASSPTGQQTQYF.

The chain recombines TRBV12-5 with TRBJ2-3, with 10 bases identical to TRBD2. The CDR3 loop spans 20 amino acids. Germline V gene data show CDR1 as LGHNT and CDR2 as FRNRAP. After removal of 2 bases from V and 0 bases from J, the junction contained 14 bases not matched to a gene. The CDR3 nucleotides read TGTGCTAGTGGTTTGTCCGTACTAGCGGGGAAGGGATCTAGCACAGATACGCAGTATTTT. Translating gives CASGLSVLAGKGSSTDTQYF.

The chain links TRBV5-4 to TRBJ2-7; a possible D gene is TRBD2 (6 bases). V was trimmed by 2 bases and J by 4 bases, leaving 13 bases between them. Germline V lookup: CDR1 SGHNT, CDR2 YYREEE (reference sequence). The CDR3 contains 14 residues. The CDR3 sequence: CASSFGTRGYEQYF. Written as DNA, the CDR3 is TGTGCCAGCAGCTTCGGGACTCGTGGTTACGAGCAGTACTTC.

This clone has a single count. The rearrangement links TRBV28 to TRBJ2-1; 9 positions agree with TRBD1. Looked up from germline, CDR1 is MDHEN and CDR2 is SYDVKM. The CDR3 extends over 17 amino acids. With V trimmed by 3 bases and J by 7 bases, 13 bases remained unmatched. The CDR3 nucleotides are TGTGCCAGCAGTTTCCCGGGACAGGGAATGGGAGGGAATGAGCAGTTCTTC. This translates into CASSFPGQGMGGNEQFF.

This sequence joins TRBV6-6 and TRBJ1-2; D is unclear. The CDR3 spans 13 residues. The V and J ends lost 2 bases and 4 bases respectively, with 8 bases between them. Germline V gene lookup returns CDR1 MNHNY and CDR2 SVGAGI (reference sequence). The CDR3 region has the DNA TGTGCCAGCAGTTACGAGATTTCCTATGGCTACACCTTC. Its protein is CASSYEISYGYTF.

This chain connects TRBV7-6 to TRBJ2-5; 14 nucleotides align to TRBD2. The CDR3 has 16 residues. V lost 4 bases to trimming and J lost 5 bases; unmatched junction nucleotides: 6. CDR1 is SGHVS, CDR2 FNYEAQ, per germline. The CDR3, as DNA: TGTGCCAGCAGCTCCCTGACTAGCGGGGGGGCCGAGACCCAGTACTTC. Protein sequence: CASSSLTSGGAETQYF. The entire variable domain, with the rest obtained from reference TRBV7-6 and TRBJ2-5, is as follows: GAGVSQSPRYKVTKRGQDVALRCDPISGHVSLYWYRQALGQGPEFLTYFNYEAQQDKSGLPNDRFSAERPEGSISTLTIQRTEQRDSAMYRCASSSLTSGGAETQYFGPGTRLLVL.

Concerning this clone: The identical CDR3 is also encoded by other nucleotide sequences in the sample. The V call is TRBV19, the J call TRBJ1-1; perhaps TRBD1 as D (6 bases). This CDR3 is 13 amino acids long. Looked up from germline, CDR1 is LNHDA and CDR2 is SQIVND (reference sequence). With 4 bases removed from V and 4 bases from J, the gap between germline ends came to 10 bases. The CDR3 DNA reads TGTGCCAGTAGTACCCAAGGGGGCACTGAAGCTTTCTTT. It translates to CASSTQGGTEAFF.

This clone showed up just a few times. The chain is built from TRBV6-1 and TRBJ2-7; no clear D. The CDR3 is 11 residues long. V was clipped by 3 bases and J by 5 bases, with 5 bases between them. The germline V gene encodes CDR1 MNHNS and CDR2 SASEGT. The chain's CDR3 is CASSDLNEQYF. CDR3 DNA sequence: TGTGCCAGCAGTGATTTAAACGAGCAGTACTTC.

CDR3 residues: CASSPGGMDTEAFF. The CDR3 region has the DNA TGTGCCAGCAGCCCCGGGGGAATGGACACTGAAGCTTTCTTT. This chain links TRBV13 with TRBJ1-1, with a weak D call TRBD1 (5 bases). The V end was cut by 5 bases, the J end by 3 bases, with 13 bases between. Germline assignment: CDR1 PRHDT and CDR2 FYEKMQ (reference sequence). CDR3 size: 14 residues.

Notes on this clone: A much larger clone differs from this one at a single base, so this may be a read error. The same CDR3 is also encoded by other DNA sequences in this sample. The chain is built from TRBV2 and TRBJ2-5; D not certain. Trimming removed 6 bases from V and 5 bases from J, with 7 bases in between. Per germline, CDR1 SNHLY and CDR2 FYNNEI. The CDR3 is 11 amino acids. The CDR3 here is CASSPQETQYF. As DNA, the CDR3 is TGTGCCAGCAGCCCTCAGGAGACCCAGTACTTC.

This clone was observed once. The chain carries TRBV30 and TRBJ1-1; 7 bases align to TRBD1. CDR3 size: 15 residues. In germline, CDR1 is GTSNPN, CDR2 SVGIG (reference sequence). The J segment lost 5 bases and the V segment lost 3 bases, leaving 12 bases of the junction unmatched. The CDR3 loop is CAWRERRGPQTEAFF. CDR3 sequence (DNA): TGTGCCTGGAGGGAGAGGAGGGGGCCTCAAACTGAAGCTTTCTTT.

This clone was picked up a small number of times. The rearrangement joins TRBV7-9 to TRBJ2-5, with 8 bases that match TRBD1. CDR1 is SEHNR, CDR2 FQNEAQ, per germline (reference sequence). The CDR3 consists of 14 residues. V lost 4 bases to trimming and J lost 1 base; unmatched junction nucleotides: 2. The CDR3 sequence: CASSWGQVQETQYF. In DNA form, the CDR3 reads TGTGCCAGCAGCTGGGGACAGGTCCAAGAGACCCAGTACTTC. The full variable domain, its missing parts supplied by reference TRBV7-9 and TRBJ2-5, is DTGVSQNPRHKITKRGQNVTFRCDPISEHNRLYWYRQTLGQGPEFLTYFQNEAQLEKSRLLSDRFSAERPKGSFSTLEIQRTEQGDSAMYLCASSWGQVQETQYFGPGTRLLVL.

This clone was counted only a few times. V and J are TRBV4-1 and TRBJ1-1; D ambiguous. The CDR3 totals 16 residues. CDR1 is MGHRA, CDR2 YSYEKL, per germline. V lost 5 bases and J lost 1, with 17 bases in between. This CDR3 reads CASSKTQLWANTEAFF. The DNA of the CDR3 is TGCGCCAGCAGCAAAACACAACTCTGGGCGAACACTGAAGCTTTCTTT.

The V gene is TRBV5-1, the J gene TRBJ2-5; D might be TRBD1 (6 bases). The length of the CDR3 is 16 residues. Germline V gene lookup returns CDR1 SGHRS and CDR2 YFSETQ. The germline V and J ends were trimmed by 4 bases and 2 bases, with 18 bases remaining between them. This CDR3 reads CASSLTGRGDQETQYF. CDR3 sequence (DNA): TGCGCCAGCAGCCTGACAGGAAGGGGAGATCAAGAGACCCAGTACTTC.

The chain links TRBV2 to TRBJ2-1; D unresolved. Trimming pared 6 bases from V and 9 bases from J, leaving 9 bases between. The CDR3 has 11 residues. Germline CDR1 reads SNHLY; CDR2 reads FYNNEI. CDR3 region: CASRVRFEQFF. DNA for the CDR3: TGTGCCAGCAGGGTGAGGTTTGAGCAGTTCTTC.

The chain employs TRBV2 and TRBJ1-5; 7 bases are shared with TRBD1. Germline V lookup: CDR1 SNHLY, CDR2 FYNNEI. The CDR3 is 13 residues long. V shed 2 bases, J shed 7 bases, and the junction held 2 bases outside the gene matches. The CDR3 reads CASSERGRQPQHF. CDR3 in DNA: TGTGCCAGCAGTGAAAGGGGGCGGCAGCCCCAGCATTTT. The full variable domain, with the rest looked up from reference TRBV2 and TRBJ1-5, is EPEVTQTPSHQVTQMGQEVILRCVPISNHLYFYWYRQILGQKVEFLVSFYNNEISEKSEIFDDQFSVERPDGSNFTLKIRSTKLEDSAMYFCASSERGRQPQHFGDGTRLSIL.

This clone was picked up a small number of times. V and J are TRBV10-1 and TRBJ1-5; 12 positions match TRBD1. In germline, CDR1 is WNHNN, CDR2 SYGVQD (reference sequence). Losses at the gene ends were 7 bases for V and 0 bases for J; bases not matched to a gene: 7. This CDR3 has 17 residues. The CDR3 DNA sequence: TGCGCCAGCATTGGGACAGGGGGCAAGAATAGCAATCAGCCCCAGCATTTT. Amino acids: CASIGTGGKNSNQPQHF.

The chain uses TRBV18 and TRBJ1-1, with D perhaps TRBD1 (5 bases). The CDR3 runs 14 residues. Germline V lookup: CDR1 KGHSH, CDR2 LQKENI. The V and J ends lost 3 bases and 11 bases respectively, with 19 bases between them. This CDR3 reads CASSPGGVPVMAFF. Here the CDR3 DNA reads TGTGCCAGCTCACCGGGGGGGGTACCCGTTATGGCTTTCTTT.

About this clone itself: A read error may produce the germline difference seen at one junction end. The chain couples TRBV9 to TRBJ1-3; 8 bases map to TRBD1. The CDR3 sequence is 14 residues long. In germline, CDR1 is SGDLS, CDR2 YYNGEE. As DNA, the CDR3 is TGTGCCAGCAGCGCTCCCGGGACAGGAAGCACCATATATTTT. Translated, it gives CASSAPGTGSTIYF.